A single sample gave rise to the 21 T cell receptor beta chains below, sequenced in a study of long-term antiretroviral therapy in people with HIV. Researchers report immunoSEQ v3.0 was run at survey level. Clones were read by immunoSEQ multiplex PCR, and TCRdb kept only the in-frame ones, dropping some. The table shows 20,000 to 30,000 clones, with 87% occurring only once. This material consisted of unsorted PBMCs, taken 1.8 years before starting antiretroviral therapy. These receptors all come from a man between 50 and 59 years old with HIV.

The chain employs TRBV6-4 and TRBJ2-1; 7 bases match TRBD2. CDR1 and CDR2 (germline): MRHNA, SNTAGT. Germline trimming cut 5 bases from V and 7 bases from J; bases unmatched to any gene: 11. This CDR3 region has 15 residues. CDR3 bases: TGTGCCAGCAGTCCTCTAGCGGCGAGTTGGAATGAGCAGTTCTTC. This translates into CASSPLAASWNEQFF.

The V and J genes are TRBV9 and TRBJ2-5, with 8 positions matching TRBD2. The CDR3 totals 13 residues. Trimming at V came to 0 bases and at J to 8 bases, leaving 3 bases not matched to a gene. The germline CDR1 and CDR2 sequences are SGDLS and YYNGEE. The CDR3 nucleotides are TGTGCCAGCAGCGTAGCGGGGGGGAGTACCCAGTACTTC. Protein product: CASSVAGGSTQYF.

The chain uses TRBV6-5 and TRBJ1-6; D gene unclear. The CDR3 loop spans 15 amino acids. Trimming left V 7 bases short and J 8 bases short, with 18 bases between. CDR1 MNHEY and CDR2 SVGAGI come from the germline V gene. The CDR3 spells CASTPLRGRDSPLHF. The CDR3, as DNA: TGTGCCAGCACCCCCCTTAGAGGGAGGGATTCACCCCTCCACTTT.

The chain uses TRBV5-1 and TRBJ2-6; unclear D gene. Trimming pared 1 base from V and 3 bases from J, leaving 8 bases between. This CDR3 is built from 15 residues. CDR1 is SGHRS, CDR2 YFSETQ, per germline. The CDR3, as DNA: TGCGCCAGCAGCTTGCGGGTAGGTGGGGCCAACGTCCTGACTTTC. It translates to CASSLRVGGANVLTF.

A remark on this clone: The junction departs from the called germline gene at one end, perhaps through a read error. V and J are TRBV7-9 and TRBJ2-1; either TRBD1 or TRBD2 may supply D (5 bases each). The CDR3 length is 14 residues. Germline CDR1 reads SEHNR; CDR2 reads FQNEAQ (reference sequence). In nucleotides, the CDR3 is TGTGCCAGCAGCTCGGGGCTGGGTTACAGTGAGCAGTTCTTC. This gives the protein CASSSGLGYSEQFF. The variable domain in full, completed from reference TRBV7-9 and TRBJ2-1, reads DTGVSQNPRHKITKRGQNVTFRCDPISEHNRLYWYRQTLGQGPEFLTYFQNEAQLEKSRLLSDRFSAERPKGSFSTLEIQRTEQGDSAMYLCASSSGLGYSEQFFGPGTRLTVL.

This chain links TRBV19 with TRBJ1-2; tentatively, D is TRBD1 (5 bases). Trimming cost V 4 bases and J 3 bases, with 21 bases left between them. CDR1 LNHDA and CDR2 SQIVND come from the germline V gene (reference sequence). CDR3 size: 17 residues. CDR3 DNA sequence: TGTGCCAGTAGTAAACGAGAAAGGGGTTCGCTAGACTATGGCTACACCTTC. This gives the protein CASSKRERGSLDYGYTF.

The V and J genes are TRBV10-1 and TRBJ2-2, with a weak D call TRBD2 (5 bases). The CDR3 length is 15 residues. Trimming took 8 bases from V and 1 from J, leaving 14 bases between them. Germline V gives CDR1 WNHNN, CDR2 SYGVQD (reference sequence). Here the CDR3 reads CASHPYSVNTGELFF. CDR3 in DNA: TGCGCCAGCCATCCTTATAGCGTGAACACCGGGGAGCTGTTTTTT.

The rearrangement uses TRBV15 and TRBJ2-7, with D uncertain. The length of the CDR3 is 11 residues. The V end was cut by 5 bases, the J end by 5 bases, with 7 bases between. Germline loops: CDR1 LNHNV, CDR2 YYDKDF (reference sequence). CDR3 protein: CATSLGHEQYF. The CDR3 nucleotides read TGTGCCACCAGCCTGGGCCACGAGCAGTACTTC.

CDR3 region: CASSSTYQETQYF. CDR3 coding DNA: TGTGCCAGCAGTTCGACATACCAAGAGACCCAGTACTTC. The rearrangement links TRBV5-5 to TRBJ2-5; D unclear. V lost 5 bases and J lost 0, with 8 bases in between. This CDR3 has 13 amino acids. Germline CDR1 reads SGHKS; CDR2 reads YYEKEE (reference sequence).

The chain combines TRBV9 with TRBJ1-2, with 9 bases matching TRBD1. The ends lost 4 bases at V and 4 bases at J; junction bases unmatched: 11. CDR3 length equals 16 residues. The germline gives CDR1 SGDLS, CDR2 YYNGEE. In DNA form, the CDR3 reads TGTGCCAGCAGCTCGGTTTGGACAGGGGTGGGCTATGGCTACACCTTC. Translated, it gives CASSSVWTGVGYGYTF.

The chain combines TRBV18 with TRBJ2-5, with D unresolved. This CDR3 spans 13 amino acids. Germline CDR1 KGHSH, CDR2 LQKENI. Trimming took off 6 bases at V and 2 bases at J, with 10 bases between the two ends. The CDR3 loop is CASSRHSQETQYF. In DNA form, the CDR3 reads TGTGCCAGCTCCCGACATTCGCAAGAGACCCAGTACTTC. Looking up the rest from reference TRBV18 and TRBJ2-5 gives the full variable domain: NAGVMQNPRHLVRRRGQEARLRCSPMKGHSHVYWYRQLPEEGLKFMVYLQKENIIDESGMPKERFSAEFPKEGPSILRIQQVVRGDSAAYFCASSRHSQETQYFGPGTRLLVL.

The gene calls are TRBV11-2 and TRBJ2-1; D gene uncertain. The CDR3 consists of 18 residues. V was shortened by 4 bases and J by 8 bases, with 27 bases between the two germline ends. Germline loops: CDR1 SGHAT, CDR2 FQNNGV. For the CDR3, the DNA is TGTGCCAGCAGCTCCCCCCCCTCCAGACAAGACCGAGTATATGAGCAGTTCTTC. It yields the protein CASSSPPSRQDRVYEQFF. The entire variable domain, with the rest obtained from reference TRBV11-2 and TRBJ2-1, is as follows: EAGVAQSPRYKIIEKRQSVAFWCNPISGHATLYWYQQILGQGPKLLIQFQNNGVVDDSQLPKDRFSAERLKGVDSTLKIQPAKLEDSAVYLCASSSPPSRQDRVYEQFFGPGTRLTVL.

The V and J genes are TRBV19 and TRBJ2-2; 9 positions match TRBD2. CDR1 and CDR2 from the germline V gene are LNHDA and SQIVND (reference sequence). V gave up 5 bases and J gave up 3 bases; unmatched junction bases: 4. There are 15 residues in the CDR3. CDR3 DNA: TGTGCCAGTAGTTCGGGACTAGCTCACACCGGGGAGCTGTTTTTT. It specifies CASSSGLAHTGELFF.

The chain combines TRBV25-1 with TRBJ1-2; 8 positions agree with TRBD1. The germline V gene has CDR1 MGHDK and CDR2 SYGVNS. The CDR3 sequence is 16 residues long. V lost 0 bases, J lost 3 bases, and 6 bases stayed unmatched. DNA of the CDR3: TGTGCCAGCAGTGAATATGGGCAGGGGGCAGACTATGGCTACACCTTC. Residues: CASSEYGQGADYGYTF.

This clone was counted a few times. The rearrangement uses TRBV28 and TRBJ1-2; no clear D gene. CDR3 length equals 13 residues. Germline assignment: CDR1 MDHEN and CDR2 SYDVKM. Trimming removed 3 bases from V and 3 bases from J, with 8 bases in between. The CDR3 protein is CASSLRVYYGYTF. CDR3 bases: TGTGCCAGCAGTTTGAGGGTTTACTATGGCTACACCTTC.

The chain couples TRBV10-3 to TRBJ2-5, with D perhaps matching TRBD1 (5 bases). Germline lookup yields CDR1 ENHRY and CDR2 SYGVKD. The CDR3 runs to 14 residues. V was clipped by 2 bases and J by 9 bases, with 16 bases between them. The CDR3 region is CAISEGTGARSQYF. Written as DNA, the CDR3 is TGTGCCATCAGTGAGGGAACAGGTGCAAGGTCCCAGTACTTC.

This clone has only a few counts. The chain recombines TRBV5-1 with TRBJ1-1; possibly TRBD1 for D (6 bases). V was clipped by 2 bases and J by 0 bases, with 14 bases between them. Per the germline V gene, CDR1 is SGHRS and CDR2 is YFSETQ. This CDR3 spans 16 amino acids. CDR3 coding DNA: TGCGCCAGCAGCTTTTTTCAGGGGCAGATGAACACTGAAGCTTTCTTT. Translated, it gives CASSFFQGQMNTEAFF.

The gene calls are TRBV5-1 and TRBJ2-5, with 14 bases fitting TRBD2. Germline CDR1 SGHRS, CDR2 YFSETQ. Losses at the gene ends were 6 bases for V and 5 bases for J; bases not matched to a gene: 9. The CDR3 has 16 residues. The CDR3, as DNA: TGCGCCAGCAACCGACTAGCGGGAGGGCCGCGGGAGACCCAGTACTTC. It codes for CASNRLAGGPRETQYF.

This clone has more than one count but fewer than ten. The V call is TRBV29-1, the J call TRBJ1-6; D is unclear. The V end lost 5 bases, the J end lost 6 bases, and 8 bases lay between the germline ends. Germline lookup yields CDR1 SQVTM and CDR2 ANQGSEA. This CDR3 is 12 amino acids long. In DNA, the CDR3 is TGCAGCGTTAGAGAAACTAATTCACCCCTCCACTTT. It yields the protein CSVRETNSPLHF.

V gene TRBV5-1 combines with J gene TRBJ2-5; D not resolved. V lost 1 base, J lost 1 base, and 5 bases lay in between. Germline loops: CDR1 SGHRS, CDR2 YFSETQ. The CDR3 contains 13 residues. Written as DNA, the CDR3 is TGCGCCAGCAGCTTGAGGTTCCAAGAGACCCAGTACTTC. This gives the protein CASSLRFQETQYF.

In its sample, this clone was seen a few times. The gene calls are TRBV7-2 and TRBJ2-7; possibly TRBD1 for D (6 bases). Trimming left V 2 bases short and J 6 bases short, with 14 bases between. Germline assignment: CDR1 SGHTA and CDR2 FQGNSA. The CDR3 loop spans 14 amino acids. This chain's CDR3 is CASSLRWEGGEQYF. The CDR3 bases are TGTGCCAGCAGCTTAAGGTGGGAAGGGGGCGAGCAGTACTTC.